The TCR beta chain under discussion was sequenced for a study of Tregs in tolerant kidney transplant recipients. The study's findings and limits: No direct test of biological reproducibility was done here.

Data came from immunoSEQ multiplex PCR; TCRdb stores just in-frame clones and leaves some out. The repertoire holds some 74,000 clones, with more than 85% as singletons. CD4+CD25+CD127- Tregs, CD4+CD25- non-Tregs, CD4 and CD8 cells were sorted. This clone was seen only a few times. The antigen is undetermined. The source material was Tregs from blood, sampled before the transplant. This clonotype was obtained from a human donor who received a combined kidney and bone marrow transplant.

CDR3 protein: CASSSYIGGASEAFF. In DNA form, the CDR3 reads TGCGCCAGCAGTTCCTACATCGGAGGTGCGTCTGAAGCTTTCTTT. This chain joins TRBV5-1 and TRBJ1-1; D is ambiguous. The CDR3 totals 15 residues. Germline assignment: CDR1 SGHRS and CDR2 YFSETQ. Deletions cut 5 bases from V and 6 bases from J, with 20 bases between.